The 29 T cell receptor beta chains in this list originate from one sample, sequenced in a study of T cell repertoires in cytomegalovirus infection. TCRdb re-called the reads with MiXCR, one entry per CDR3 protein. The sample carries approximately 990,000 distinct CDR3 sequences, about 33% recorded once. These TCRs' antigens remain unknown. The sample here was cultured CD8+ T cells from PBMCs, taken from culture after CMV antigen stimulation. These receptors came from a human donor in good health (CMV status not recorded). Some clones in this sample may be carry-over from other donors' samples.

CDR3 nucleotides: TGTGCCAGCAGTTACTCGAGGCAGGTGTGGACCGGGGAGCTGTTTTTT. The encoded protein is CASSYSRQVWTGELFF. The V gene is TRBV6-2 or TRBV6-3, the J gene TRBJ2-2; D is unresolved. V shed 0 bases and J shed 5 bases, with 13 bases lying between them. The germline V gene encodes CDR1 MNHEY and CDR2 SVGEGT. The CDR3 is 16 residues long.

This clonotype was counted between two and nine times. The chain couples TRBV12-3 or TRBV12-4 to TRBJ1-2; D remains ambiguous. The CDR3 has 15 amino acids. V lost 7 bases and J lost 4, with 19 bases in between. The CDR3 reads CASNKRGYPLYGYTF. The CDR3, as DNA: TGTGCCAGCAATAAACGGGGATACCCCCTCTATGGCTACACCTTC.

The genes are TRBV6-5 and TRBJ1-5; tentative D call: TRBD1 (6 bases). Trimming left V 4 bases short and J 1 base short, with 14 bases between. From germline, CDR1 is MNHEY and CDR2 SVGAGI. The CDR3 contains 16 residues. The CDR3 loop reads CASSSAQQGSNQPQHF. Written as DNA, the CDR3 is TGTGCCAGCAGTTCCGCCCAACAGGGAAGCAATCAGCCCCAGCATTTT.

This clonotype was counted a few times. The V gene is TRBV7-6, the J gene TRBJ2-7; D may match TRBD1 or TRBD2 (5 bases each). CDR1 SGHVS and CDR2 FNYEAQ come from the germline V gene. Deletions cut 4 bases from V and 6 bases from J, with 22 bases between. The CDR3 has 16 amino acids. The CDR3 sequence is CASSWRQGPALFEQYF. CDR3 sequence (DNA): TGTGCCAGCAGCTGGCGTCAGGGACCGGCTCTCTTCGAGCAGTACTTC.

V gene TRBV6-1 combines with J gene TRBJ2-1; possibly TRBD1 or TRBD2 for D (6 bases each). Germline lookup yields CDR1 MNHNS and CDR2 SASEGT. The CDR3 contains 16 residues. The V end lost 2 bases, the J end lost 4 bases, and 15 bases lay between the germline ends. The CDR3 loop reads CASSEIRGAPYNEQFF. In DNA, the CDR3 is TGTGCCAGCAGTGAAATTAGGGGGGCGCCGTACAATGAGCAGTTCTTC.

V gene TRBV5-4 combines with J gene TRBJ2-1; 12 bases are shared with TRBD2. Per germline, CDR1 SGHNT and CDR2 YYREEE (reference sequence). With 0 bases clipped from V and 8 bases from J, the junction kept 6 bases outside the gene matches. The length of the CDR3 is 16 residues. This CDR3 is CASSLASGGADDEQFF. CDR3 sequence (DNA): TGTGCCAGCAGCTTGGCTAGCGGGGGGGCCGACGATGAGCAGTTCTTC.

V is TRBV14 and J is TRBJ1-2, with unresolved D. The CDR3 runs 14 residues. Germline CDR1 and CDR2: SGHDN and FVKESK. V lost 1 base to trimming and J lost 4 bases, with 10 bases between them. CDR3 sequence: CASSQGRNLYGYTF. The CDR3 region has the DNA TGTGCCAGCAGCCAAGGACGGAACCTCTATGGCTACACCTTC.

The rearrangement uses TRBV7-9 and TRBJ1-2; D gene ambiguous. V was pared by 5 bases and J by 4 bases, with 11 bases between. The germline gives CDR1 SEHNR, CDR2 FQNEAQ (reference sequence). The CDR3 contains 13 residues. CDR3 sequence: CASSQHLLYGYTF. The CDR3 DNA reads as TGTGCCAGCAGCCAGCATCTCCTCTATGGCTACACCTTC.

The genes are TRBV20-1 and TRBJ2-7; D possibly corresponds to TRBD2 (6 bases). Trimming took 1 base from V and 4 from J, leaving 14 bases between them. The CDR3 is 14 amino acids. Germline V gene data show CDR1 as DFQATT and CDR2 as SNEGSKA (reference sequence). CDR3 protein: CSARVQSGGYEQYF. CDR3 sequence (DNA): TGCAGTGCTAGAGTTCAGTCCGGGGGATACGAGCAGTACTTC.

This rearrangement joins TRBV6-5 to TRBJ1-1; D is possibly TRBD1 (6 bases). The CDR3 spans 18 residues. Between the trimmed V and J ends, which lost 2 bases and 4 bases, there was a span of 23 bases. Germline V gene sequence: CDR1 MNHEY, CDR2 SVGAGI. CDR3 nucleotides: TGTGCCAGCAGTTACCCCACAGGGAGTGGGCCTTTAAGCACTGAAGCTTTCTTT. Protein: CASSYPTGSGPLSTEAFF.

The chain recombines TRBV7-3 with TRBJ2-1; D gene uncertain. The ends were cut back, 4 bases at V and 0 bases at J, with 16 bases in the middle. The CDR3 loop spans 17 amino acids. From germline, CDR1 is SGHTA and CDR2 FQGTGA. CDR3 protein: CASSSYTDFISYNEQFF. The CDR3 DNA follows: TGTGCCAGCAGCTCTTACACAGATTTCATCTCCTACAATGAGCAGTTCTTC.

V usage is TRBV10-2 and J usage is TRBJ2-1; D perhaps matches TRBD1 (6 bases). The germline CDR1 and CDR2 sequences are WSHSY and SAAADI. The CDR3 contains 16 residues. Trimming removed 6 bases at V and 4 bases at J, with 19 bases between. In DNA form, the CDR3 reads TGCGCCAGCAGGGAACACAGGGTCCCCTCGTACAATGAGCAGTTCTTC. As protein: CASREHRVPSYNEQFF.

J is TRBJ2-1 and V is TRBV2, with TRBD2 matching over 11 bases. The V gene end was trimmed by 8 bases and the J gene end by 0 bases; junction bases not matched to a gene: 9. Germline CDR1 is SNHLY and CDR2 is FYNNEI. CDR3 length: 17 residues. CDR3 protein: CASFASGGPRSYNEQFF. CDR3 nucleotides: TGTGCCAGCTTTGCTAGCGGGGGGCCCCGCTCCTACAATGAGCAGTTCTTC.

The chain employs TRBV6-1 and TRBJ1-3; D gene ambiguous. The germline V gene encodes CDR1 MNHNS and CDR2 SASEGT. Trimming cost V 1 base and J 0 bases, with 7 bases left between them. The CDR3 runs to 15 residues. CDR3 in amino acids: CASSEVWSSGNTIYF. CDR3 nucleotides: TGTGCCAGCAGTGAAGTGTGGAGCTCTGGAAACACCATATATTTT.

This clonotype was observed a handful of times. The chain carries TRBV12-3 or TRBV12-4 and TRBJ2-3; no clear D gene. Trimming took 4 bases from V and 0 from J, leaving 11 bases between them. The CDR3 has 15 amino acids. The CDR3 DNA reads TGTGCCAGCAGTTCCCCACTAAAGAGCACAGATACGCAGTATTTT. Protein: CASSSPLKSTDTQYF.

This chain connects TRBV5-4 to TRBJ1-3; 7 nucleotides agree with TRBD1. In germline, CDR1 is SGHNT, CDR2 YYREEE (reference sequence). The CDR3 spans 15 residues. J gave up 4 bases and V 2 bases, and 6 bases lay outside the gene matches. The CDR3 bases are TGTGCCAGCAGCTTAGGAACGGGACAGGGAAACACCATATATTTT. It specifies CASSLGTGQGNTIYF.

The CDR3, as DNA: TGTGCCAACAGTTCAGACCGGAGCTCTGGAAACACCATATATTTT. It translates to CANSSDRSSGNTIYF. The chain uses TRBV7-8 and TRBJ1-3; D is unresolved. The ends were cut back, 10 bases at V and 0 bases at J, with 16 bases in the middle. The CDR3 is made up of 15 amino acids. CDR1 is SGHVS and CDR2 is FQNEAQ in the germline V gene.

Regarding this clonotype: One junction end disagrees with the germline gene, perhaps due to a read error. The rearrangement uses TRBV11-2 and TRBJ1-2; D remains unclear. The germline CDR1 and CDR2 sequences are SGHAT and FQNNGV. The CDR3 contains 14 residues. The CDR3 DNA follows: TGTGCCAACAGCCCGCCTGCCTTCGTCAGTGGCTACACCTTC. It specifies CANSPPAFVSGYTF. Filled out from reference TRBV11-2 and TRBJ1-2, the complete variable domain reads EAGVAQSPRYKIIEKRQSVAFWCNPISGHATLYWYQQILGQGPKLLIQFQNNGVVDDSQLPKDRFSAERLKGVDSTLKIQPAKLEDSAVYLCANSPPAFVSGYTFGSGTRLTVV.

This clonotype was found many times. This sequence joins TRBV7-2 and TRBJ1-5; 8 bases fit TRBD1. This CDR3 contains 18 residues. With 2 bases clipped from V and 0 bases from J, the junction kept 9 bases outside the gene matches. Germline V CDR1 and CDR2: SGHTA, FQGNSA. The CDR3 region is CASSLKGGTGPSNQPQHF. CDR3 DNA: TGTGCCAGCAGCTTAAAGGGTGGGACAGGCCCTAGCAATCAGCCCCAGCATTTT.

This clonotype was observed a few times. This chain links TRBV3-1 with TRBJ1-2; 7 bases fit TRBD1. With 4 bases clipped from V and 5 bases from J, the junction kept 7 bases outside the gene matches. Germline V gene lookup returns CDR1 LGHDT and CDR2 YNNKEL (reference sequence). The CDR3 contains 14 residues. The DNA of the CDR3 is TGTGCCAGCAGCCCTACGGGACAGATATATGGCTACACCTTC. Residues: CASSPTGQIYGYTF.

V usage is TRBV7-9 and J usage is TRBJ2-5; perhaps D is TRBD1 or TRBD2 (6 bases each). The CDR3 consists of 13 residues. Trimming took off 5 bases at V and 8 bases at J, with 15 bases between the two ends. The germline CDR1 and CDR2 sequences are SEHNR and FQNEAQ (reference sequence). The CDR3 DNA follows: TGTGCCAGCAGCCTCGGCCGGGGGCAAACCCAGTACTTC. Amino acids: CASSLGRGQTQYF. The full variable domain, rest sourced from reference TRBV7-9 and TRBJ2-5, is DTGVSQNPRHKITKRGQNVTFRCDPISEHNRLYWYRQTLGQGPEFLTYFQNEAQLEKSRLLSDRFSAERPKGSFSTLEIQRTEQGDSAMYLCASSLGRGQTQYFGPGTRLLVL.

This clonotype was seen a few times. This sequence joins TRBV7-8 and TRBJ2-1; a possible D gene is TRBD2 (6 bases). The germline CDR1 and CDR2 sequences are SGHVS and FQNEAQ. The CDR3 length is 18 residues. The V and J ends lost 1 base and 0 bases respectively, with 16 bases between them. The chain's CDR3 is CASSLVPGVLSSYNEQFF. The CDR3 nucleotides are TGTGCCAGCAGCTTAGTGCCGGGGGTCCTTAGCTCCTACAATGAGCAGTTCTTC.

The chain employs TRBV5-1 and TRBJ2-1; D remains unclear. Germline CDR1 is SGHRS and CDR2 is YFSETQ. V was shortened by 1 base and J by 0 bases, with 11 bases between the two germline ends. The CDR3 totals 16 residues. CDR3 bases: TGCGCCAGCAGCTTGCCTCCCGAGTCCTCCTACAATGAGCAGTTCTTC. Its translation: CASSLPPESSYNEQFF.

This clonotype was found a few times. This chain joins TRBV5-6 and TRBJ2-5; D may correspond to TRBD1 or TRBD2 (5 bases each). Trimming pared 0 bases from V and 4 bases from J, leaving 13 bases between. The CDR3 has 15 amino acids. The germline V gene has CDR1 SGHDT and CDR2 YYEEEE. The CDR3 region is CASSLDEGPPETQYF. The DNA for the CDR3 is TGTGCCAGCAGCTTGGACGAGGGACCCCCAGAGACCCAGTACTTC.

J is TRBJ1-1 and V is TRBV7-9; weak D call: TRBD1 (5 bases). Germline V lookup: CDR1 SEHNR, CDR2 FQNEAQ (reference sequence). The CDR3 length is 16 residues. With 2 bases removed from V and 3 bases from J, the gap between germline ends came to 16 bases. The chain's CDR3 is CASSLRRGIPHTEAFF. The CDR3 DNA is TGTGCCAGCAGCTTAAGGCGGGGGATACCGCACACTGAAGCTTTCTTT.

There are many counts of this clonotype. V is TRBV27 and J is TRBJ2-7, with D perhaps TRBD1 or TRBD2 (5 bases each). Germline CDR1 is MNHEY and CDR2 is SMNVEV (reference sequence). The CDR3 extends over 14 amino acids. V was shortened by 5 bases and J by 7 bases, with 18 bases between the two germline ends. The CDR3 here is CASSLHRGAREQYV. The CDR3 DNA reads TGTGCCAGCAGTCTCCACCGGGGCGCGCGGGAGCAGTACGTC.

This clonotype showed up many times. CDR3 in amino acids: CASSRTSGGYNEQFF. The CDR3 DNA follows: TGTGCCAGCAGTCGGACTAGCGGGGGATACAATGAGCAGTTCTTC. The chain couples TRBV7-6 to TRBJ2-1, with 13 bases fitting TRBD2. The CDR3 extends over 15 amino acids. The trim removed 6 bases at V and 4 bases at J, leaving 3 bases unmatched. CDR1 and CDR2 (germline): SGHVS, FNYEAQ. Full variable domain (remainder filled in from reference TRBV7-6 and TRBJ2-1): GAGVSQSPRYKVTKRGQDVALRCDPISGHVSLYWYRQALGQGPEFLTYFNYEAQQDKSGLPNDRFSAERPEGSISTLTIQRTEQRDSAMYRCASSRTSGGYNEQFFGPGTRLTVL.

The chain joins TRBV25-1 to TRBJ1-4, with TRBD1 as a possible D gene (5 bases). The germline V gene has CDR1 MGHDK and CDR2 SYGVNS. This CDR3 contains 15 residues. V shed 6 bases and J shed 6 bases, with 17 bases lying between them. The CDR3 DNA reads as TGTGCCAGCAGCGGACAAGGGGTTGGGGATGAAAAACTGTTTTTT. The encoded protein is CASSGQGVGDEKLFF.

The CDR3 coding sequence is TGTGCCAGCAGCGGGACAGGGGACCCGAACACCGGGGAGCTGTTTTTT. Translation: CASSGTGDPNTGELFF. The chain uses TRBV9 and TRBJ2-2, with TRBD1 matching 9 bases. The CDR3 has 16 amino acids. CDR1 and CDR2 from the germline V gene are SGDLS and YYNGEE. J lost 0 bases, V lost 3 bases, and 3 bases had no gene match.